The rows below give T cell receptor beta chains drawn from one sample of a study of blood T cells in healthy people across ages. In TCRdb, the 5' RACE reads were re-called with MiXCR into one record per CDR3 protein. Here the sample spans under 800,000 distinct CDR3 sequences, about 42% being singletons. Sequenced sample: blood. The source of these receptors is a woman aged 55-70 years in good health. CDR3s include the opening cysteine and the closing phenylalanine or tryptophan. D genes are given only for firm matches. Clone size is shown for a subset of rows, as once, few, many or a class of expanded clone.

NA	TRBV11-2	TRBJ2-3	many	CASRQSSDTQYF	TGTGCCAGCAGGCAGAGCTCAGATACGCAGTATTTT
NA	TRBV9	TRBJ2-1	NA	CAGSATSSPIGEQFF	TGTGCCGGCAGCGCGACTAGTAGCCCCATAGGGGAGCAGTTCTTC
TRBD2	TRBV4-2	TRBJ2-3	many	CASSQEASGRADTQYF	TGTGCCAGCAGCCAAGAGGCTAGCGGGAGGGCAGATACGCAGTATTTT
TRBD2	TRBV6-5	TRBJ2-1	NA	CASSLTEGLGWNEQFF	TGTGCCAGCAGTCTAACCGAGGGACTAGGATGGAATGAGCAGTTCTTC
NA	TRBV29-1	TRBJ1-1	few	CSVDNLVAFF	TGCAGCGTTGATAATTTGGTAGCTTTCTTT
TRBD1	TRBV27	TRBJ2-7	NA	CASSPSGTGFSEQYF	TGTGCCAGCAGTCCATCCGGGACAGGGTTTAGCGAGCAGTACTTC
TRBD2	TRBV12-3/TRBV12-4	TRBJ2-1	NA	CASSLVQRGPDEQFF	TGTGCCAGCAGTTTAGTTCAGCGGGGACCGGATGAGCAGTTCTTC
TRBD1	TRBV5-5	TRBJ2-5	NA	CASRSGTGGRETQYF	TGTGCCAGCAGGTCCGGGACAGGGGGACGAGAGACCCAGTACTTC
TRBD1	TRBV7-9	TRBJ1-4	NA	CASSFTGGYGEKLFF	TGTGCCAGCAGCTTCACAGGGGGCTATGGAGAAAAACTGTTTTTT
TRBD1	TRBV20-1	TRBJ1-2	NA	CSARADRDRSSNYGYTF	TGCAGTGCTAGAGCCGACAGGGACAGATCTTCTAACTATGGCTACACCTTC
TRBD2	TRBV7-3	TRBJ2-7	many	CASSLGSGNPYEQYF	TGTGCCAGCAGCTTAGGTAGCGGGAACCCCTACGAGCAGTACTTC
TRBD1	TRBV27	TRBJ1-1	once	CASSSRGAEAFF	TGTGCCAGCAGTTCCAGGGGGGCGGAAGCTTTCTTT
NA	TRBV4-3	TRBJ2-7	NA	CASGQDLGRGYEQYF	TGCGCCAGCGGCCAAGATTTGGGCAGGGGCTACGAGCAGTACTTC
TRBD1	TRBV29-1	TRBJ2-1	NA	CSVGPTGVTRNEQFF	TGCAGCGTTGGGCCGACAGGGGTAACTAGAAATGAGCAGTTCTTC
TRBD2	TRBV10-3	TRBJ2-1	NA	CATRGSGTVEDNEQFF	TGTGCCACCAGAGGAAGCGGGACCGTGGAGGACAATGAGCAGTTCTTC
NA	TRBV28	TRBJ2-7	NA	CASSVDRWTTYEQYF	TGTGCCAGCAGTGTTGACAGGTGGACGACCTACGAGCAGTACTTC
NA	TRBV5-6	TRBJ2-5	NA	CASSFPDGQPRDEQYF	TGTGCCAGCAGCTTTCCAGACGGACAGCCGCGGGATGAGCAGTACTTC
TRBD2	TRBV7-9	TRBJ2-1	few	CASSGALAGNEQFF	TGTGCCAGCAGCGGCGCACTAGCGGGCAATGAGCAGTTCTTC
NA	TRBV2	TRBJ2-1	NA	CASSGAMAYNEQFF	TGTGCCAGCAGTGGTGCAATGGCTTACAATGAGCAGTTCTTC
NA	TRBV5-5	TRBJ2-3	NA	CASSPSGRGQDTQYF	TGTGCCAGCAGCCCAAGCGGGCGGGGACAAGATACGCAGTATTTT
NA	TRBV20-1	TRBJ2-1	NA	CSARERGRGSEQFF	TGCAGTGCTAGAGAAAGGGGGAGGGGGAGTGAGCAGTTCTTC
NA	TRBV12-3/TRBV12-4	TRBJ2-7	few	CASSLAQPGSYEQYF	TGTGCCAGCAGTTTAGCCCAGCCAGGGTCCTACGAGCAGTACTTC
TRBD2	TRBV20-1	TRBJ2-3	NA	CSATDSGFASGTRDTQYF	TGCAGTGCTACCGATTCCGGATTTGCTAGCGGAACGCGGGATACGCAGTATTTT
NA	TRBV15	TRBJ1-2	few	CATSRAPGPDYGYTF	TGTGCCACCAGCAGAGCACCGGGACCCGACTATGGCTACACCTTC
TRBD2	TRBV7-2	TRBJ2-7	NA	CASSFSGSQPYEQYF	TGTGCCAGCAGCTTTAGCGGGAGTCAACCCTACGAGCAGTACTTC
TRBD1	TRBV4-2	TRBJ1-1	NA	CASSQDGTGDTEAFF	TGTGCCAGCAGCCAAGATGGGACAGGGGACACTGAAGCTTTCTTT
NA	TRBV6-1	TRBJ2-3	NA	CASSENEASTDTQYF	TGTGCCAGCAGTGAAAATGAGGCGAGCACAGATACGCAGTATTTT
TRBD1	TRBV5-1	TRBJ2-1	NA	CASSLGRDRIYNEQFF	TGCGCCAGCAGCTTGGGCCGGGACAGGATCTACAATGAGCAGTTCTTC
NA	TRBV10-3	TRBJ2-1	many	CAIETDNEQFF	TGTGCCATCGAGACAGACAATGAGCAGTTCTTC
NA	TRBV7-2	TRBJ1-5	NA	CASSLVGVSAQHF	TGTGCCAGCAGCTTAGTGGGAGTGTCGGCCCAGCATTTT
NA	TRBV27	TRBJ2-5	NA	CASSPRLVFQETQYF	TGTGCCAGCAGTCCCCGGCTGGTATTTCAAGAGACCCAGTACTTC
NA	TRBV5-1	TRBJ1-2	NA	CASSLDVQTNYGYTF	TGCGCCAGCAGCTTGGACGTGCAAACGAACTATGGCTACACCTTC
NA	TRBV12-3/TRBV12-4	TRBJ1-2	NA	CASSLRRNYGYTF	TGTGCCAGCAGTTTACGTAGGAACTATGGCTACACCTTC
TRBD2	TRBV7-2	TRBJ2-1	NA	CASSLAGLAIPFPQRGVHYNEQFF	TGTGCCAGCAGCTTAGCCGGTCTGGCCATTCCCTTCCCACAGCGGGGGGTCCACTACAATGAGCAGTTCTTC
NA	TRBV6-2/TRBV6-3	TRBJ2-1	NA	CASSSPMASSYNEQFF	TGTGCCAGCAGTTCCCCAATGGCGAGCTCCTACAATGAGCAGTTCTTC
TRBD2	TRBV4-3	TRBJ2-1	NA	CASSQASGSPYEQFF	TGCGCCAGCAGCCAAGCTAGCGGGAGCCCCTATGAGCAGTTCTTC
TRBD2	TRBV6-6	TRBJ2-5	few	CASSYPPSGDQETQYF	TGTGCCAGCAGTTACCCCCCTAGCGGGGATCAAGAGACCCAGTACTTC
NA	TRBV5-6	TRBJ1-2	few	CASSLFGGSYGYTF	TGTGCCAGCAGCTTGTTCGGGGGGAGCTATGGCTACACCTTC
NA	TRBV7-3	TRBJ1-2	NA	CASSPGAGSGYTF	TGTGCCAGCAGCCCCGGGGCGGGTTCTGGCTACACCTTC
NA	TRBV7-9	TRBJ2-1	NA	CASSPSRGIPSEQFF	TGTGCCAGCAGTCCCAGTCGGGGGATCCCCAGTGAGCAGTTCTTC
TRBD2	TRBV10-2	TRBJ2-5	many	CASSWTSGGVGETQYF	TGCGCCAGCAGTTGGACTAGCGGGGGAGTAGGAGAGACCCAGTACTTC
NA	TRBV7-2	TRBJ1-4	few	CASSLSRAANEKLFF	TGTGCCAGCAGCTTATCCAGGGCGGCTAATGAAAAACTGTTTTTT
TRBD1	TRBV6-2/TRBV6-3	TRBJ2-5	few	CAVQGAARETQYF	TGTGCCGTGCAGGGGGCCGCGAGGGAGACCCAGTACTTC
NA	TRBV27	TRBJ2-7	NA	CASTSRGTHRGLYNEQYF	TGTGCCAGCACCTCGAGGGGGACCCATAGAGGATTGTACAATGAGCAGTACTTC
NA	TRBV10-2	TRBJ2-2	NA	CASSPTRTEDHTGKLFF	TGCGCCAGCAGCCCTACCCGGACAGAGGACCATACCGGGAAGCTGTTTTTT
TRBD2	TRBV24-1	TRBJ2-2	few	CATSERTSGQRSGELFF	TGTGCCACCAGTGAAAGGACTAGCGGCCAACGGAGCGGGGAGCTGTTTTTT
NA	TRBV7-2	TRBJ2-7	NA	CASSLAVTGHEQYF	TGTGCCAGCAGCTTAGCCGTGACGGGTCACGAGCAGTACTTC
TRBD1	TRBV4-2	TRBJ2-1	NA	CASSQSLRTGFDERFF	TGTGCCAGCAGCCAGTCCCTTAGGACAGGGTTCGATGAGCGGTTCTTC
NA	TRBV2	TRBJ1-1	NA	CASSTRSTEAFF	TGTGCCAGCAGTACTCGGAGCACTGAAGCTTTCTTT
NA	TRBV3-1	TRBJ2-2	few	CASSLWVAGELFF	TGTGCCAGCAGCCTTTGGGTCGCCGGGGAGCTGTTTTTT
NA	TRBV7-2	TRBJ2-3	NA	CASSLGYEEDTQYF	TGTGCCAGCAGCTTAGGGTACGAGGAAGATACGCAGTATTTT
NA	TRBV4-2	TRBJ1-5	NA	CASSHLGESQPQHF	TGTGCCAGCAGCCACCTAGGGGAGAGTCAGCCCCAGCATTTT
NA	TRBV3-1	TRBJ1-2	NA	CASSPDRRADGYTF	TGTGCCAGCAGCCCAGACAGGAGGGCGGATGGCTACACCTTC
TRBD1	TRBV9	TRBJ1-1	NA	CASSVQSGTGGTEAFF	TGTGCCAGCAGCGTACAGTCCGGGACAGGGGGCACTGAAGCTTTCTTT